The rows below give T cell receptor beta chains drawn from one sample of a study of identical twins. TCRdb fed the 5' RACE reads into MiXCR, producing one record per CDR3 protein. The repertoire holds around 230,000 distinct CDR3 sequences, with 6.5% to 8% as singletons. The data were also submitted as part of a second study, on T cells expressing NK-cell markers.

The specimen sequenced was CD8+ T cells sorted from blood. These receptors all stem from a woman aged 18-30 years in good health. Both conserved end residues are part of each CDR3. A D gene is named only where the DNA matches it firmly. Rows give clone size only sometimes, using once, few, many, or a class for an expanded clone.

D	length	V	size	J	CDR3	DNA
TRBD2	17	TRBV4-3	many	TRBJ2-1	CASSQAKSGRYFDEQFF	TGCGCCAGCAGCCAAGCGAAGAGCGGGAGGTATTTCGATGAGCAGTTCTTC
.	15	TRBV12-3/TRBV12-4	many	TRBJ2-1	CASSNPGLTYNEQFF	TGTGCCAGCAGTAATCCGGGCTTGACCTACAATGAGCAGTTCTTC
TRBD2	14	TRBV7-3	.	TRBJ2-3	CASSLTGGADTQYF	TGTGCCAGCAGCTTAACCGGGGGGGCCGATACGCAGTATTTT
.	16	TRBV11-3	many	TRBJ2-2	CASTARLGANTGELFF	TGTGCCAGCACCGCACGGTTAGGGGCGAACACCGGGGAGCTGTTTTTT
.	16	TRBV7-8	few	TRBJ1-4	CASSPYASARGEKLFF	TGTGCCAGCAGCCCATACGCCTCGGCCCGGGGTGAAAAACTGTTTTTT
TRBD1	13	TRBV12-3/TRBV12-4	many	TRBJ1-1	CASKGTGGRRAFF	TGTGCCAGCAAGGGGACAGGGGGGCGAAGAGCTTTCTTT
TRBD1	14	TRBV19	few	TRBJ2-7	CASSWGQGAYEQYF	TGTGCCAGTAGTTGGGGACAGGGGGCTTACGAGCAGTACTTC
.	11	TRBV2	many	TRBJ1-2	CANLGLPINTF	TGTGCCAATTTAGGACTTCCTATTAACACCTTC
TRBD2	17	TRBV7-9	many	TRBJ2-7	CASSPSTTSGRVYEQYF	TGTGCCAGCAGCCCCTCTACGACTAGCGGGAGAGTATACGAGCAGTACTTC
.	15	TRBV11-1	many	TRBJ2-3	CASSFFGGNTDTQYF	TGTGCCAGCAGCTTTTTCGGGGGAAACACAGATACGCAGTATTTT
.	14	TRBV27	.	TRBJ2-7	CASSHSGPSYEQYF	TGTGCCAGCAGTCACAGCGGGCCTTCCTACGAGCAGTACTTC
.	14	TRBV9	.	TRBJ2-7	CASSGGLGGYEQYF	TGTGCCAGCAGCGGAGGCCTGGGCGGCTACGAGCAGTACTTC
TRBD1	14	TRBV27	many	TRBJ2-4	CASSPTTGQSIQYF	TGTGCCAGCAGTCCAACGACAGGGCAAAGCATTCAGTACTTC
.	15	TRBV9	many	TRBJ1-1	CASSVKGDLSTEAFF	TGTGCCAGCAGCGTAAAAGGGGACCTAAGCACTGAAGCTTTCTTT
.	13	TRBV6-6	few	TRBJ2-7	CASSYTTAYEQYF	TGTGCCAGCAGTTACACTACAGCTTACGAGCAGTACTTC
TRBD1	15	TRBV18	few	TRBJ2-7	CASSPGTGDPYEQYF	TGTGCCAGCTCACCAGGGACAGGGGATCCCTACGAGCAGTACTTC
.	13	TRBV27	.	TRBJ2-1	CASSPTHVREQFF	TGTGCCAGCAGTCCGACCCATGTCCGGGAGCAGTTCTTC
.	14	TRBV9	many	TRBJ2-3	CASSRQNPTDTQYF	TGTGCCAGCAGCCGACAAAATCCCACAGATACGCAGTATTTT
.	12	TRBV7-2	many	TRBJ1-4	CASSLVGEKLFF	TGTGCCAGCAGCTTAGTCGGCGAAAAACTGTTTTTT
.	16	TRBV5-1	many	TRBJ2-1	CASSPISGQVVNEQFF	TGCGCCAGCAGCCCCATAAGCGGCCAAGTGGTGAATGAGCAGTTCTTC
.	15	TRBV5-1	.	TRBJ2-7	CASSDPSGGINEQYF	TGCGCCAGCAGCGACCCTTCCGGCGGGATAAACGAGCAGTACTTC
.	15	TRBV4-3	few	TRBJ2-1	CASSQYQERIDEQFF	TGCGCCAGCAGCCAGTATCAGGAGCGGATCGATGAGCAGTTCTTC
TRBD2	14	TRBV7-6	.	TRBJ2-7	CASSVSGAAYEQYF	TGTGCCAGCAGCGTAAGCGGGGCGGCCTACGAGCAGTACTTC
.	13	TRBV15	.	TRBJ2-7	CATSQGASHEQYF	TGTGCCACTTCGCAGGGAGCGTCCCACGAGCAGTACTTC
.	12	TRBV12-3/TRBV12-4	few	TRBJ2-5	CASSYGQETQYF	TGTGCCAGCAGTTACGGCCAAGAGACCCAGTACTTC
TRBD1	14	TRBV15	many	TRBJ2-7	CATSRTGGTYEQYF	TGTGCCACCAGTCGGACAGGGGGGACCTACGAGCAGTACTTC
.	13	TRBV9	.	TRBJ1-2	CDSSRTGGNGYTF	TGTGACAGCAGCCGAACAGGAGGTAATGGCTACACCTTC
.	13	TRBV6-2/TRBV6-3	few	TRBJ1-1	CASINIWDTEAFF	TGTGCCAGCATTAACATATGGGACACTGAAGCTTTCTTT
.	11	TRBV23-1	.	TRBJ1-2	CASTIGGPYTF	TGCGCCAGCACCATAGGGGGGCCGTACACCTTC
.	15	TRBV12-3/TRBV12-4	many	TRBJ2-7	CASRPEPPPLYEQYF	TGTGCCAGTAGACCGGAGCCTCCTCCCCTTTACGAGCAGTACTTC
.	15	TRBV4-3	.	TRBJ2-1	CASSQWESSYNEQFF	TGCGCCAGCAGCCAGTGGGAAAGCTCCTACAATGAGCAGTTCTTC
.	14	TRBV9	.	TRBJ2-5	CASSGSGLQETQYF	TGTGCCAGCAGCGGGAGTGGACTCCAAGAGACCCAGTACTTC
.	15	TRBV6-5	many	TRBJ2-7	CASSYSVSSSYEQYF	TGTGCCAGCAGTTACTCGGTATCTTCCTCCTACGAGCAGTACTTC
.	13	TRBV6-1	.	TRBJ2-1	CASTGGPDNEQFF	TGTGCCAGCACCGGAGGGCCGGACAATGAGCAGTTCTTC
.	14	TRBV9	.	TRBJ1-1	CASSVVGPNTEAFF	TGTGCCAGCAGCGTAGTAGGGCCGAACACTGAAGCTTTCTTT
.	13	TRBV20-1	few	TRBJ2-7	CSAVPGQRYEQYF	TGCAGTGCTGTGCCTGGGCAGCGCTACGAGCAGTACTTC
.	17	TRBV9	few	TRBJ2-3	CASSVGGGQPSTDTQYF	TGTGCCAGCAGCGTAGGGGGCGGACAGCCTAGCACAGATACGCAGTATTTT
TRBD2	15	TRBV7-6	many	TRBJ2-1	CASSGRGGFANEQFF	TGTGCCAGCAGCGGACGGGGGGGCTTCGCCAATGAGCAGTTCTTC
.	12	TRBV9	few	TRBJ2-2	CASSDESGELFF	TGTGCCAGCAGCGACGAGTCCGGGGAGCTGTTTTTT
.	18	TRBV11-1	many	TRBJ2-1	CASSLGVMGDFSYNEQFF	TGTGCCAGCAGCTTAGGAGTGATGGGGGACTTCTCCTACAATGAGCAGTTCTTC
TRBD2	15	TRBV9	many	TRBJ2-1	CASSFGTSGANEQFF	TGTGCCAGCAGCTTCGGGACTAGCGGGGCCAATGAGCAGTTCTTC
.	15	TRBV5-1	.	TRBJ2-4	CASRPGLGRGDIQYF	TGCGCCAGTCGTCCAGGGCTCGGGCGTGGGGACATTCAGTACTTC
.	14	TRBV6-5	many	TRBJ2-5	CASSYRGNQETQYF	TGTGCCAGCAGTTACCGGGGAAACCAAGAGACCCAGTACTTC
.	15	TRBV20-1	many	TRBJ2-7	CSAKLGRAGWDEQYF	TGCAGTGCTAAGTTGGGACGGGCAGGGTGGGACGAGCAGTACTTC
.	14	TRBV5-1	many	TRBJ2-1	CASSLSTDYNEQFF	TGCGCCAGCAGCTTGTCGACGGACTACAATGAGCAGTTCTTC
.	14	TRBV6-1	few	TRBJ1-2	CASRAGLIENGYTF	TGTGCCAGCAGGGCCGGTTTAATAGAAAATGGCTACACCTTC
.	13	TRBV4-3	few	TRBJ2-1	CASSQLPHNEQFF	TGCGCCAGCAGTCAACTCCCCCACAATGAGCAGTTCTTC
.	12	TRBV12-3/TRBV12-4	many	TRBJ2-2	CASDSNTGELFF	TGTGCCAGCGACAGTAACACCGGGGAGCTGTTTTTT
.	13	TRBV29-1	many	TRBJ1-2	CSVVRSPNYGYTF	TGCAGCGTTGTAAGATCACCCAACTATGGCTACACCTTC
TRBD2	16	TRBV7-9	few	TRBJ2-1	CASSPGSGSSYNEQFF	TGTGCCAGCAGCCCTGGAAGCGGGAGCTCCTACAATGAGCAGTTCTTC
TRBD1	14	TRBV6-2/TRBV6-3	.	TRBJ1-1	CASSRYSGGTEAFF	TGTGCCAGCAGTCGTTATTCAGGGGGCACTGAAGCTTTCTTT
.	12	TRBV3-1	.	TRBJ1-2	CASRDPRYGYTF	TGTGCCAGCAGGGACCCCCGTTATGGCTACACCTTC